Included here is one T cell receptor beta chain sequence, with context. The data were taken from a study of monozygotic twins with inflammatory bowel disease. TCRdb reanalyzed the 5' RACE reads, giving one entry per CDR3 protein sequence and no DNA. This sample's clone table lists hundreds of thousands of distinct CDR3 sequences. The germline gives CDR1 DFQATT, CDR2 SNEGSKA (reference sequence). CDR3 length: 17 residues. Input material: blood. This rearrangement joins TRBV20-1 to TRBJ2-1; the D call of TRBD2 rests on TCRdb alone, since no DNA is present to check it. This sequence originates from a human donor with ulcerative colitis or Crohn's disease, or a healthy co-twin of an affected twin (not recorded which). The CDR3 sequence is CSAPRLADHLGYNEQFF.